This TCR beta chain was observed in a study of cytomegalovirus exposure and HLA in healthy donors. Study background: Of the donors genotyped, approximately 400 in all, about 80% fell in the Caucasian-associated ancestry cluster.

The CDR3 runs 15 residues. Germline loops: CDR1 SGHRS, CDR2 YFSETQ. Trimming left V 1 base short and J 0 bases short, with 5 bases between. Worth noting for this clone: Its antigen remains unknown.

13 Jbeta primers and 60 Vbeta primers were used for the PCR. Produced via immunoSEQ multiplex PCR; TCRdb's table is partial and in-frame only. The sample carries around 190,000 clones, around 78% recorded once. Study-wide results and caveats: It was shown in a later analysis that HLA-associated TCR beta chains were more clonally expanded than other, equally common chains. Presence/absence analyses assumed roughly uniform sequencing depth across donors. Highest at DRB1 and lowest at HLA-C, TCR association rates differed among HLA loci in a later analysis.

The clonotype originates from a man between 25 and 39 years old in good health and CMV-seronegative. V and J are TRBV5-1 and TRBJ2-6; D gene ambiguous. Sequenced sample: PBMCs. The CDR3 sequence is CASSLTSSGANVLTF. For the CDR3, the DNA is TGCGCCAGCAGCTTGACGAGCTCTGGGGCCAACGTCCTGACTTTC.